This T cell receptor beta chain was recovered during a study of blood T cell repertoires in COVID-19 (dated by TCRdb to 2018 to 2020). Looking at the study overall: Collaborator samples came from the United States, Italy and Spain and covered acute and convalescent phases of COVID-19. The material from the prospective study consisted of cDNA or gDNA derived from T cells, B-cell-depleted T cells, or PBMCs. Subjects who had been exposed to COVID-19, were actively infected with it, or had recovered from it provided the deeply sampled blood TCRbeta repertoires that made up the dataset. The repertoires were released in a freely available public database meant as a resource for research on the immune response to SARS-CoV-2. The samples were drawn from two sources: the first 160 participants of the ongoing ImmuneRACE study, and some 1,300 subjects contributed by 6 global collaborators. Sample metadata almost always included a de-identified subject ID, COVID-19 status, age in years and sex. Where available, HLA class I and class II types were obtained from metadata supplied by the sample provider rather than from assay-based typing. Overall study results and their limits: The amount of clinical and demographic metadata varied by source and participant and was provided uncurated.

CDR1 and CDR2, looked up from the germline V gene, are SGHRS and YFSETQ. Trimming takes 0 bases from V and 2 bases from J, and the germline ends sit 9 bases apart. The CDR3 runs 15 amino acids, cysteine and phenylalanine included. Just the 45-base CDR3 DNA is kept, in frame starting at base 1. Each collaborating institution followed its own protocols to collect whole blood in K2EDTA tubes. For TCRbeta analysis, collaborators shipped samples as frozen whole blood, isolated PBMCs, or DNA extracted from either of those sample types. As concerns this clone: Its antigen has not been determined. Base qualities are not recorded, but no much larger clone differs from it by a single base.

TCRbeta CDR3 regions were amplified from genomic DNA by means of the immunoSEQ Assay, a bias-controlled multiplex PCR. The published analysis was carried out like this. Within the assay, amplification of reference gene primers was used to estimate how many nucleated cells each sample contained. To quantify the absolute abundance of each unique TCRbeta CDR3 rearrangement, sequence reads were collapsed and filtered. For each sample, productive Simpson clonality was calculated by taking the square root of Simpson's diversity index across productive rearrangements. The source is immuneACCESS, and TCRdb retained only in-frame sequences with V and J called. Part of the clones is not carried over; for the studies checked, unresolved V genes explain less than half of this, and the remainder is unexplained. That table gives V, J and clone size, and the DNA gave D and trimming. The sample profile shows roughly 150,000 clones; about four fifths of them were found once. The ten largest account for roughly a tenth of the sample.

This receptor was taken from a woman of 80 years or more with active or convalescent COVID-19. Sequencing was performed on peripheral blood. This sequence uses TRBV5-1 and TRBJ2-1; a weak D assignment points to TRBD1 (6 bases agree). In nucleotide form, the sequence is TGCGCCAGCAGCTTGGAGGGGGTCACCTACAATGAGCAGTTCTTC. Its coded protein is CASSLEGVTYNEQFF.